The clone carrying this T cell receptor beta chain was counted a single time. The antigen is unknown. Amplification of TCR beta CDR3 regions was performed using RNA transcripts as template. First-round RT-PCR with HTBI primers amplified the TCR CDR3 region. Each CDR3 protein is one row after TCRdb ran MiXCR on the multiplex PCR reads. The data show approximately 430,000 distinct CDR3 sequences, approximately 14% seen once. The data originate from a study of T cells in Graves' hyperthyroidism and ophthalmopathy. Overall study findings and caveats: Separation of ophthalmopathy from stable hyperthyroidism was achieved by a 13 V-J model.

Trimming cost V 5 bases and J 3 bases, with 11 bases left between them. CDR1 and CDR2 (germline): LNHDA, SQIVND (reference sequence). The CDR3 is 14 residues long. The receptor comes from a man in his late teens or twenties with Graves' ophthalmopathy. Sequences were obtained from blood. The rearrangement uses TRBV19 and TRBJ1-3, with D unresolved. The CDR3 spells CASSPGKGGNTIYF. The CDR3 DNA is TGTGCCAGTAGTCCAGGAAAAGGTGGAAACACCATATATTTT.